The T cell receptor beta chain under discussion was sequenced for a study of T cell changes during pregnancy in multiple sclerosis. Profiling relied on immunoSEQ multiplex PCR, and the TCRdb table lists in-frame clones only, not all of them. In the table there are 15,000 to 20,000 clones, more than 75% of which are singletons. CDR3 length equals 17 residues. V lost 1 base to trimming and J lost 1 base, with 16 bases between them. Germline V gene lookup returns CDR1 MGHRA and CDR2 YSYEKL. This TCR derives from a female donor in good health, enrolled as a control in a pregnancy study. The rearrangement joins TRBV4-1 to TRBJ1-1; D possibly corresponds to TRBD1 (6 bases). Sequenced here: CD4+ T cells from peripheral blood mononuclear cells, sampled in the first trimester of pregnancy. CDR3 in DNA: TGCGCCAGCAGCCAAGGTCCGGGACACCCTGAGAACACTGAAGCTTTCTTT. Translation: CASSQGPGHPENTEAFF.